This passage covers 29 T cell receptor beta chains from one sample sequenced in a study of blood T cell repertoires in COVID-19 (dated by TCRdb to 2018 to 2021). The library was built by means of the immunoSEQ multiplex PCR assay. Here the immuneACCESS table is served through TCRdb, limited to in-frame sequences with V and J called. Missing clones are a known gap in these copies; in checked studies unresolved V genes cover under half, and the rest lacks a known reason. This sample comprises just under 85,000 clones, around 87% of them detected only once. The top ten hold 8% of the sample. The sequencing sample was made of peripheral blood. These receptors came from a man older than 75 with active or convalescent COVID-19.

The chain combines TRBV24-1 with TRBJ1-4; 7 bases map to TRBD1. Germline CDR1 KGHDR, CDR2 SFDVKD. This CDR3 has 13 residues. V lost 9 bases to trimming and J lost 4 bases; unmatched junction nucleotides: 4. The CDR3 DNA reads TGTGCCACCCAGGGACAGTTTAATGAAAAACTGTTTTTT. Translating it yields CATQGQFNEKLFF.

This clone turned up a few times. The chain combines TRBV24-1 with TRBJ2-2; D gene ambiguous. Germline V gene lookup returns CDR1 KGHDR and CDR2 SFDVKD. V dropped 5 bases and J dropped 4 bases, with 13 bases sitting between them. This CDR3 spans 15 amino acids. The CDR3 reads CATSVASLSTGELFF. Here the CDR3 DNA reads TGTGCCACCAGTGTTGCGAGTTTGAGCACCGGGGAGCTGTTTTTT.

CDR3 coding DNA: TGCGCCAGCAGCTTGGGACAGCCTGCTGAAAAACTGTTTTTT. Protein product: CASSLGQPAEKLFF. The chain carries TRBV5-1 and TRBJ1-4, with a possible D match to TRBD1 (5 bases). The V gene lost 0 bases and the J gene lost 7 bases, with 10 bases spanning the gap. The CDR3 has 14 amino acids. Germline assignment: CDR1 SGHRS and CDR2 YFSETQ.

J is TRBJ1-1 and V is TRBV7-2; TRBD1 is a possible D gene (5 bases). V was shortened by 5 bases and J by 7 bases, with 20 bases between the two germline ends. There are 15 residues in the CDR3. Germline V CDR1 and CDR2: SGHTA, FQGNSA. CDR3 sequence (DNA): TGTGCCAGCAGCCCTTCTGGGGGGGTTGGTAGTGAAGCTTTCTTT. It translates to CASSPSGGVGSEAFF.

The chain is built from TRBV24-1 and TRBJ1-1, with a weak D call TRBD1 (6 bases). The CDR3 covers 13 residues. CDR1 is KGHDR, CDR2 SFDVKD, per germline. With 5 bases removed from V and 1 base from J, the gap between germline ends came to 7 bases. CDR3: CATSGTANTEAFF. DNA of the CDR3: TGTGCCACCAGTGGGACAGCGAACACTGAAGCTTTCTTT.

J is TRBJ1-2 and V is TRBV27; D is possibly TRBD1 (6 bases). Germline values: CDR1 MNHEY, CDR2 SMNVEV (reference sequence). The CDR3 totals 14 residues. V was clipped by 5 bases and J by 4 bases, with 14 bases between them. This CDR3 is CASSPLTGIYGYTF. The CDR3 DNA reads TGTGCCAGCAGTCCCCTCACAGGGATCTATGGCTACACCTTC.

The chain is built from TRBV7-6 and TRBJ1-6; TRBD1 is a possible D gene (5 bases). This CDR3 has 18 amino acids. Between the trimmed V and J ends, which lost 1 base and 8 bases, there was a span of 21 bases. In germline, CDR1 is SGHVS, CDR2 FNYEAQ. The CDR3 protein is CASSLGVQGLEADSPLHF. The CDR3 DNA reads TGTGCCAGCAGCTTAGGGGTCCAGGGTCTGGAAGCCGATTCACCCCTCCACTTT.

The rearrangement joins TRBV5-1 to TRBJ1-1; D is undetermined. V was trimmed by 4 bases and J by 0 bases, leaving 13 bases between them. Germline V CDR1 and CDR2: SGHRS, YFSETQ. The CDR3 runs 15 residues. CDR3 loop: CASSVTGDLNTEAFF. The CDR3 nucleotides are TGCGCCAGCAGCGTGACCGGGGATTTGAACACTGAAGCTTTCTTT.

The genes are TRBV2 and TRBJ2-4; D might be TRBD2 (6 bases). V was cut by 6 bases and J by 0 bases, with 12 bases left in between. The germline V gene has CDR1 SNHLY and CDR2 FYNNEI. This CDR3 comprises 15 residues. CDR3 region: CASSPSDLAKNIQYF. The CDR3 DNA follows: TGTGCCAGCAGCCCTAGCGACCTAGCCAAAAACATTCAGTACTTC. The whole variable domain, remainder taken from reference TRBV2 and TRBJ2-4, is EPEVTQTPSHQVTQMGQEVILRCVPISNHLYFYWYRQILGQKVEFLVSFYNNEISEKSEIFDDQFSVERPDGSNFTLKIRSTKLEDSAMYFCASSPSDLAKNIQYFGAGTRLSVL.

This clone is a singleton in its sample. This sequence joins TRBV6-5 and TRBJ1-1, with D perhaps matching TRBD1 (6 bases). Trimming took off 6 bases at V and 3 bases at J, with 17 bases between the two ends. The germline CDR1 and CDR2 sequences are MNHEY and SVGAGI. This CDR3 has 15 amino acids. CDR3 sequence reads: CASSRYDRQDTEAFF. For the CDR3, the DNA is TGTGCCAGCAGCCGCTACGACAGGCAAGACACTGAAGCTTTCTTT.

The chain employs TRBV18 and TRBJ2-7; D is possibly TRBD2 (6 bases). Germline V gives CDR1 KGHSH, CDR2 LQKENI. V lost 3 bases to trimming and J lost 0 bases, with 12 bases between them. This CDR3 spans 15 amino acids. CDR3 coding DNA: TGTGCCAGCTCACCCAATGACGGGAGCTCCTACGAGCAGTACGTC. Amino acids: CASSPNDGSSYEQYV.

The gene calls are TRBV7-2 and TRBJ1-5; 8 bases line up with TRBD1. The CDR3 is 15 amino acids. CDR1 is SGHTA, CDR2 FQGNSA, per germline. J lost 1 base, V lost 2 bases, and 1 base had no gene match. The CDR3 DNA is TGTGCCAGCAGCTTAAACAGGGGGAGCAATCAGCCCCAGCATTTT. It codes for CASSLNRGSNQPQHF.

This chain connects TRBV2 to TRBJ1-1; a possible D gene is TRBD1 (5 bases). V lost 3 bases and J lost 4, with 9 bases in between. Germline V gene data show CDR1 as SNHLY and CDR2 as FYNNEI. This CDR3 has 13 amino acids. CDR3 sequence: CASSDLRGTEAFF. The CDR3 DNA sequence: TGTGCCAGCAGTGATCTTAGGGGCACTGAAGCTTTCTTT.

The chain links TRBV10-3 to TRBJ1-5, with D unclear. The CDR3 covers 13 residues. Germline loops: CDR1 ENHRY, CDR2 SYGVKD. The V and J ends lost 5 bases and 3 bases respectively, with 8 bases between them. CDR3 coding DNA: TGTGCCATCAGTCAAGGAGACAATCAGCCCCAGCATTTT. Translating gives CAISQGDNQPQHF.

A single count supports this clone. The chain employs TRBV9 and TRBJ1-6; maybe TRBD1 (6 bases). The V end was cut by 4 bases, the J end by 10 bases, with 18 bases between. The CDR3 length is 15 residues. From germline, CDR1 is SGDLS and CDR2 YYNGEE. CDR3 residues: CASSPGDDSGSPLHF. The DNA of the CDR3 is TGTGCCAGCAGCCCAGGGGATGATAGTGGATCACCCCTCCACTTT.

The genes are TRBV10-1 and TRBJ1-1; D ambiguous. Trimming stripped 5 bases from V and 1 base from J, with 17 bases between. The CDR3 consists of 16 residues. Germline V gene data show CDR1 as WNHNN and CDR2 as SYGVQD (reference sequence). The CDR3 DNA sequence: TGCGCCAGCAGTCTGCGGACTTCCCCTGGGAACACTGAAGCTTTCTTT. Protein product: CASSLRTSPGNTEAFF.

The table lists this clone with a count of one. The rearrangement links TRBV2 to TRBJ1-1; D is possibly TRBD1 (6 bases). This CDR3 comprises 15 residues. Germline loops: CDR1 SNHLY, CDR2 FYNNEI. V gave up 7 bases and J gave up 6 bases, with 21 bases separating them. The CDR3 here is CASKGQGGGGPEAFF. Written as DNA, the CDR3 is TGTGCCAGCAAAGGTCAGGGAGGGGGGGGCCCTGAAGCTTTCTTT.

This chain links TRBV18 with TRBJ1-1; possibly TRBD1 for D (6 bases). The CDR3 is 15 residues long. Trimming stripped 5 bases from V and 4 bases from J, with 17 bases between. Germline loops: CDR1 KGHSH, CDR2 LQKENI. The CDR3 reads CASSTGGLLVTEAFF. In DNA, the CDR3 is TGTGCCAGCTCAACGGGGGGGCTCCTGGTCACTGAAGCTTTCTTT. Full variable domain (remainder filled in from reference TRBV18 and TRBJ1-1): NAGVMQNPRHLVRRRGQEARLRCSPMKGHSHVYWYRQLPEEGLKFMVYLQKENIIDESGMPKERFSAEFPKEGPSILRIQQVVRGDSAAYFCASSTGGLLVTEAFFGQGTRLTVV.

The chain is built from TRBV2 and TRBJ1-1; a possible D gene is TRBD1 (5 bases). This CDR3 region has 12 residues. Deletions cut 1 base from V and 7 bases from J, with 7 bases between. Germline CDR1 is SNHLY and CDR2 is FYNNEI. The CDR3 sequence: CASSEVTGEAFF. CDR3 in DNA: TGTGCCAGCAGTGAAGTTACAGGTGAAGCTTTCTTT.

The chain couples TRBV18 to TRBJ2-3, with TRBD1 matching over 8 bases. The CDR3 contains 15 residues. V lost 6 bases, J lost 3 bases, and 8 bases stayed unmatched. Germline CDR1 and CDR2: KGHSH and LQKENI. CDR3 nucleotides: TGTGCCAGCTCCCCCGGGACAGGAGGAACAGATACGCAGTATTTT. Translation: CASSPGTGGTDTQYF.

The V gene is TRBV5-1, the J gene TRBJ2-5; tentatively, D is TRBD2 (6 bases). The length of the CDR3 is 16 residues. V lost 4 bases and J lost 0, with 16 bases in between. The germline V gene has CDR1 SGHRS and CDR2 YFSETQ. DNA of the CDR3: TGCGCCAGCAGCCATCGGTTAGCGGAGTACCAAGAGACCCAGTACTTC. Translated: CASSHRLAEYQETQYF.

J is TRBJ2-7 and V is TRBV10-3; 10 bases map to TRBD1. The CDR3 is 15 amino acids. The V gene's germline CDR1 is ENHRY and CDR2 SYGVKD. The junction had 11 bases not matched to a gene; V was cut back by 6 bases and J by 6 bases. The CDR3 loop is CAISDDRGRGREQYV. The CDR3 DNA reads as TGTGCCATCAGCGACGACAGGGGGCGCGGTCGCGAGCAGTACGTC.

DNA of the CDR3: TGTGCCAGCAGTGAACCCGGGTCAGGGGCCCAGCCCCAGCATTTT. It translates to CASSEPGSGAQPQHF. The chain carries TRBV6-1 and TRBJ1-5; D possibly corresponds to TRBD1 (6 bases). V lost 2 bases and J lost 7, with 15 bases in between. This CDR3 is 15 amino acids long. The V gene's germline CDR1 is MNHNS and CDR2 SASEGT.

V is TRBV7-9 and J is TRBJ2-3, with a weak D call TRBD1 (6 bases). Germline lookup yields CDR1 SEHNR and CDR2 FQNEAQ (reference sequence). V was trimmed by 5 bases and J by 6 bases, leaving 15 bases between them. CDR3 length: 14 amino acids. CDR3 sequence reads: CASSRAPTGDTQYF. Written as DNA, the CDR3 is TGTGCCAGCAGCCGTGCACCCACAGGGGATACGCAGTATTTT.

The chain combines TRBV9 with TRBJ1-2; 7 bases line up with TRBD1. This CDR3 region has 18 residues. Germline V gene lookup returns CDR1 SGDLS and CDR2 YYNGEE. V was pared by 3 bases and J by 1 base, with 15 bases of the junction left unmatched. CDR3: CASSAGGTRLALNYGYTF. The CDR3 DNA is TGTGCCAGCAGCGCAGGGGGGACACGATTGGCCCTTAACTATGGCTACACCTTC.

The sample holds one count of this clone. The genes are TRBV7-3 and TRBJ1-4, with a weak D call TRBD1 (5 bases). The CDR3 is 13 residues long. Germline V lookup: CDR1 SGHTA, CDR2 FQGTGA. Trimming took off 4 bases at V and 10 bases at J, with 13 bases between the two ends. The CDR3 DNA follows: TGTGCCAGCAGCTCCTACACCGGGGGAAAACTGTTTTTT. Its protein is CASSSYTGGKLFF. The full variable domain, in which reference TRBV7-3 and TRBJ1-4 provide the parts outside the CDR3, is GAGVSQTPSNKVTEKGKYVELRCDPISGHTALYWYRQSLGQGPEFLIYFQGTGAADDSGLPNDRFFAVRPEGSVSTLKIQRTERGDSAVYLCASSSYTGGKLFFGSGTQLSVL.

CDR3 sequence (DNA): TGCGCCAGCAGCTTGCATCTCGGGACAGGCTCTGGAAACACCATATATTTT. Translating gives CASSLHLGTGSGNTIYF. The V call is TRBV5-1, the J call TRBJ1-3; TRBD1 agrees at 8 bases. The V and J ends lost 1 base and 0 bases, in that order; junction bases with no gene match: 6. From germline, CDR1 is SGHRS and CDR2 YFSETQ. The CDR3 length is 17 residues.

This chain joins TRBV6-6 and TRBJ1-1, with 7 bases identical to TRBD1. Germline trimming cut 6 bases from V and 1 base from J; bases unmatched to any gene: 8. The CDR3 spans 15 residues. Per germline, CDR1 MNHNY and CDR2 SVGAGI (reference sequence). DNA for the CDR3: TGTGCCAGCAGCCTTTCCCACAGGGGGAACACTGAAGCTTTCTTT. This translates into CASSLSHRGNTEAFF.

The rearrangement links TRBV21-1 to TRBJ2-5; the tabulated D call, TRBD2, remains unverified against the DNA. TRBV21-1 is reported as a pseudogene. CDR3 size: 15 residues. CDR3 nucleotide sequence: TGTGCCAGCAGCAAAGGGGAGCGGGATCAAGAGACCCAGTACTTC. As protein: CASSKGERDQETQYF.